This T cell receptor (beta chain) is from a study of blood T cell repertoires in COVID-19. Across the whole study: The cDNA or gDNA used as material had been derived from T cells, B-cell-depleted T cells, or PBMCs.

This CDR3 comprises 17 residues. V shed 4 bases and J 5 bases; nucleotides not matched to a gene: 15. The germline V gene encodes CDR1 SGHTA and CDR2 FQGNSA. Clones were read by immunoSEQ multiplex PCR, and TCRdb kept only the in-frame ones, dropping some. The table has about 180,000 clones, about 84% seen once; the top ten hold about 18%. The sample consisted of peripheral blood. The clonotype comes from a person aged 65-85 years with COVID-19, enrolled during active disease. The chain joins TRBV7-2 to TRBJ1-2, with 8 nucleotides matching TRBD1. CDR3: CASSSRRTGSSYYGYTF. CDR3 nucleotides: TGTGCCAGCAGCTCACGACGGACAGGGAGCAGTTATTATGGCTACACCTTC.